The clone carrying this T cell receptor (beta chain) was seen ten or more times. Its antigen remains unidentified. The sample originates from a study of neurological immune-mediated disorders. CDR1 SGHRS and CDR2 YFSETQ come from the germline V gene. This CDR3 is 15 amino acids long. V lost 4 bases to trimming and J lost 6 bases; unmatched junction nucleotides: 7. Findings and limits, study-wide: Private repertoires in all groups were suggested, as expanded clones shared no CDR3 amino acid sequences across subjects.

It was by 5'RACE with 10-nucleotide random UMIs that the cDNA was made. Via MiXCR, TCRdb re-called the 5' RACE reads, giving one row per CDR3 protein. The sample shows around 70,000 distinct CDR3 sequences, around 5% of them seen only once. The rearrangement joins TRBV5-1 to TRBJ2-3, with TRBD2 matching over 11 bases. The clonotype comes from a woman aged 25 to 39 with multiple sclerosis. The sequenced sample was PBMCs. CDR3 residues: CASSRNSGGADTQYF. In nucleotides, the CDR3 is TGCGCCAGCAGCCGAAATAGCGGGGGGGCGGATACGCAGTATTTT.